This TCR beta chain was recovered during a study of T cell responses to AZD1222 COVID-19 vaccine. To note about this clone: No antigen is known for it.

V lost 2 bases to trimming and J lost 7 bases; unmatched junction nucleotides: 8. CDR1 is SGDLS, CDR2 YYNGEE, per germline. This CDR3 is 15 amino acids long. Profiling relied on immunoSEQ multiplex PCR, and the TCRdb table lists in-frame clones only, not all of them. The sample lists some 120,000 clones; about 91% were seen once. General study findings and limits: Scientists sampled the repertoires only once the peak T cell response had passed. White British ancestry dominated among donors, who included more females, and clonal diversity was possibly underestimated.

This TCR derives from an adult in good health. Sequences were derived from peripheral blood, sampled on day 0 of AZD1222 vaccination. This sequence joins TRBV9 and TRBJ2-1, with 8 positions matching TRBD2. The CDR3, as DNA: TGTGCCAGCAGCGTCCAAGCGGGAGCCCGGAATGAGCAGTTCTTC. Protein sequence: CASSVQAGARNEQFF. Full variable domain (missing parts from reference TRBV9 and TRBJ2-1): DSGVTQTPKHLITATGQRVTLRCSPRSGDLSVYWYQQSLDQGLQFLIQYYNGEERAKGNILERFSAQQFPDLHSELNLSSLELGDSALYFCASSVQAGARNEQFFGPGTRLTVL.